Shown below are 31 T cell receptor beta chains from a single sample sequenced in a study of T cell responses to AZD1222 COVID-19 vaccine. Assay: immunoSEQ multiplex PCR; the TCRdb copy retains only in-frame clones and omits some. Of some 150,000 clones detected, more than 70% appear once; the ten largest clones hold 5.1%. This specimen was peripheral blood, taken 28 days after the second AZD1222 dose. These receptors were obtained from an adult who received the AZD1222 COVID-19 vaccine.

The CDR3 DNA follows: TGTGCCAGCACCGATTTACAGGGTCTAGGTGGCTACACCTTC. This translates into CASTDLQGLGGYTF. The genes are TRBV6-5 and TRBJ1-2; TRBD1 might be the D (6 bases). V was trimmed by 7 bases and J by 7 bases, leaving 19 bases between them. The V gene's germline CDR1 is MNHEY and CDR2 SVGAGI. The CDR3 contains 14 residues.

The chain has TRBV3-1 (or the pseudogene TRBV3-2) and TRBJ2-3; no firm D call. This CDR3 spans 16 amino acids. Germline V gives CDR1 LGHDT, CDR2 YNNKEL (reference sequence). V was trimmed by 0 bases and J by 0 bases, leaving 10 bases between them. CDR3 sequence reads: CASSQDEQLSTDTQYF. DNA for the CDR3: TGTGCCAGCAGCCAAGATGAACAGCTAAGCACAGATACGCAGTATTTT.

J is TRBJ1-1 and V is TRBV14, with unresolved D. Trimming pared 1 base from V and 6 bases from J, leaving 9 bases between. From germline, CDR1 is SGHDN and CDR2 FVKESK. The CDR3 has 13 residues. The CDR3, as DNA: TGTGCCAGCAGCCAAGGGTTAGGCTCTGAAGCTTTCTTT. Amino acid sequence: CASSQGLGSEAFF.

The chain joins TRBV27 to TRBJ1-2; maybe TRBD1 (5 bases). V was shortened by 2 bases and J by 5 bases, with 21 bases between the two germline ends. The CDR3 is made up of 17 amino acids. Germline-derived CDR1 and CDR2 are MNHEY and SMNVEV (reference sequence). The CDR3, as DNA: TGTGCCAGCAGTTTACAGGGCGCGACCGGACCTACGTATGGCTACACCTTC. The encoded protein is CASSLQGATGPTYGYTF.

V usage is TRBV28 and J usage is TRBJ1-1, with 9 nucleotides matching TRBD1. The length of the CDR3 is 15 residues. Germline CDR1 is MDHEN and CDR2 is SYDVKM. J was trimmed by 1 base and V by 6 bases; bases with no gene match: 6. This CDR3 reads CASSLGDRANTEAFF. CDR3 nucleotides: TGTGCCAGCAGCCTGGGGGACAGGGCGAACACTGAAGCTTTCTTT.

This sequence joins TRBV20-1 and TRBJ2-3; D is undetermined. This CDR3 spans 13 amino acids. With 3 bases removed from V and 1 base from J, the gap between germline ends came to 8 bases. The germline gives CDR1 DFQATT, CDR2 SNEGSKA (reference sequence). The CDR3 loop reads CSASRQRTDTQYF. CDR3 DNA: TGCAGTGCTAGTAGGCAGCGCACAGATACGCAGTATTTT.

CDR3 DNA sequence: TGTGCCAGCAGGCCCTCCGGGACTAGGGGCACAGATACGCAGTATTTT. It translates to CASRPSGTRGTDTQYF. V and J are TRBV3-1 (or the pseudogene TRBV3-2) and TRBJ2-3, with 8 bases fitting TRBD2. CDR1 and CDR2 from the germline V gene are LGHDT and YNNKEL (reference sequence). The trim removed 6 bases at V and 1 base at J, leaving 9 bases unmatched. The CDR3 runs to 16 residues.

This clone was found once. This chain uses TRBV28 with TRBJ2-6; D is unclear. The CDR3 loop spans 16 amino acids. The germline gives CDR1 MDHEN, CDR2 SYDVKM. The germline V and J ends were trimmed by 3 bases and 2 bases, with 11 bases remaining between them. The chain's CDR3 is CASSFVFGPGANVLTF. DNA of the CDR3: TGTGCCAGCAGTTTCGTCTTTGGGCCTGGGGCCAACGTCCTGACTTTC.

The chain carries TRBV7-9 and TRBJ1-6; D ambiguous. The V end lost 3 bases, the J end lost 5 bases, and 8 bases lay between the germline ends. Germline V gives CDR1 SEHNR, CDR2 FQNEAQ (reference sequence). This CDR3 is 14 amino acids long. CDR3 sequence: CASSLDVDNSPLHF. Here the CDR3 DNA reads TGTGCCAGCAGCTTGGACGTCGATAATTCACCCCTCCACTTT.

This clone was counted once. The chain joins TRBV11-1 to TRBJ2-3; 7 positions match TRBD2. The length of the CDR3 is 13 residues. Germline V gene lookup returns CDR1 SGHAT and CDR2 FQDESV (reference sequence). V was pared by 9 bases and J by 1 base, with 4 bases of the junction left unmatched. CDR3 DNA sequence: TGTGCCAGGGGGGAGGGAGGCACAGATACGCAGTATTTT. It codes for CARGEGGTDTQYF. The variable domain in full, completed from reference TRBV11-1 and TRBJ2-3, reads EAEVAQSPRYKITEKSQAVAFWCDPISGHATLYWYRQILGQGPELLVQFQDESVVDDSQLPKDRFSAERLKGVDSTLKIQPAELGDSAMYLCARGEGGTDTQYFGPGTRLTVL.

This clone was recorded once. J is TRBJ2-7 and V is TRBV6-5; D call uncertain. Trimming removed 0 bases at V and 7 bases at J, with 13 bases between. The CDR3 extends over 14 amino acids. The V gene's germline CDR1 is MNHEY and CDR2 SVGAGI. The DNA of the CDR3 is TGTGCCAGCAGTTACTCGGAGTTCGGGTTGGAGCAGTACTTC. Protein: CASSYSEFGLEQYF.

This clone was seen only once. The genes are TRBV5-1 and TRBJ1-1; D gene ambiguous. The CDR3 has 14 residues. V was clipped by 4 bases and J by 3 bases, with 13 bases between them. CDR1 and CDR2 (germline): SGHRS, YFSETQ. The chain's CDR3 is CASSEEAPYTEAFF. The CDR3 nucleotides read TGCGCCAGCAGCGAAGAAGCACCTTACACTGAAGCTTTCTTT.

The genes are TRBV2 and TRBJ2-2; TRBD2 matches at 8 bases. The CDR3 contains 15 residues. In germline, CDR1 is SNHLY, CDR2 FYNNEI. The V segment lost 8 bases and the J segment 8 bases; nucleotides outside the gene matches: 13. CDR3 residues: CASSQAGVFRGELFF. The CDR3, as DNA: TGTGCCAGCTCGCAAGCGGGGGTTTTTCGGGGGGAGCTGTTTTTT. The full variable domain, its missing parts supplied by reference TRBV2 and TRBJ2-2, is EPEVTQTPSHQVTQMGQEVILRCVPISNHLYFYWYRQILGQKVEFLVSFYNNEISEKSEIFDDQFSVERPDGSNFTLKIRSTKLEDSAMYFCASSQAGVFRGELFFGEGSRLTVL.

The J gene is TRBJ1-2, the V gene TRBV19, with D possibly being TRBD1 (6 bases). V was trimmed by 3 bases and J by 7 bases, leaving 15 bases between them. Germline CDR1 and CDR2: LNHDA and SQIVND (reference sequence). CDR3 length: 14 amino acids. This CDR3 is CASSIPQGPSGYTF. In DNA form, the CDR3 reads TGTGCCAGTAGTATCCCACAGGGTCCAAGTGGCTACACCTTC.

The chain recombines TRBV5-1 with TRBJ2-2, with 8 bases aligning to TRBD1. Per germline, CDR1 SGHRS and CDR2 YFSETQ. CDR3 length equals 14 residues. The V and J ends lost 4 bases and 5 bases, in that order; junction bases with no gene match: 4. The CDR3 DNA reads TGCGCCAGCAGCCCGGGACAGGCTACCGGGGAGCTGTTTTTT. Its protein product is CASSPGQATGELFF.

The gene calls are TRBV7-2 and TRBJ2-7; TRBD1 is a possible D gene (6 bases). The CDR3 covers 14 residues. The V end was cut by 4 bases, the J end by 2 bases, with 12 bases between. The germline V gene encodes CDR1 SGHTA and CDR2 FQGNSA. In nucleotides, the CDR3 is TGTGCCAGCAGCTGGAAGACAGGAACCTACGAGCAGTACTTC. Amino acid sequence: CASSWKTGTYEQYF.

This clone was found once. The gene calls are TRBV10-3 and TRBJ2-7; TRBD2 might be the D (5 bases). V dropped 11 bases and J dropped 3 bases, with 11 bases sitting between them. This CDR3 region has 11 residues. Per germline, CDR1 ENHRY and CDR2 SYGVKD. CDR3: CASGSSYEQYF. CDR3 in DNA: TGTGCCTCGGGGTCTAGCTACGAGCAGTACTTC.

The gene calls are TRBV28 and TRBJ1-5; D uncertain. This CDR3 is built from 12 residues. Trimming cost V 5 bases and J 9 bases, with 11 bases left between them. Germline V gene sequence: CDR1 MDHEN, CDR2 SYDVKM. The CDR3 DNA follows: TGTGCCAGCAGTCCGTACTTGGGGCCCCAGCATTTT. It encodes CASSPYLGPQHF.

The rearrangement links TRBV10-1 to TRBJ1-2, with unresolved D. Germline CDR1 WNHNN, CDR2 SYGVQD (reference sequence). The CDR3 contains 13 residues. Between the trimmed V and J ends, which lost 7 bases and 9 bases, there was a span of 18 bases. The CDR3 sequence: CASIGFLTQRYTF. CDR3 DNA sequence: TGCGCCAGCATAGGATTTCTTACTCAGCGCTACACCTTC.

The chain has TRBV28 and TRBJ2-5; D call uncertain. Germline V gene sequence: CDR1 MDHEN, CDR2 SYDVKM. Trimming shortened V by 10 bases and J by 0 bases, and 9 bases separated the two germline ends. The CDR3 covers 12 residues. Here the CDR3 reads CATLLYQETQYF. In nucleotides, the CDR3 is TGTGCCACCTTATTGTACCAAGAGACCCAGTACTTC.

The chain has TRBV30 and TRBJ2-2; D remains unclear. Germline V gives CDR1 GTSNPN, CDR2 SVGIG (reference sequence). The CDR3 is 13 amino acids. V lost 3 bases to trimming and J lost 6 bases, with 11 bases between them. CDR3 in DNA: TGTGCCTGGAGCCAAGACTTGGCCGGGGAGCTGTTTTTT. Protein sequence: CAWSQDLAGELFF.

The sample holds one count of this clone. V is TRBV18 and J is TRBJ1-2; D gene uncertain. The CDR3 extends over 13 amino acids. CDR1 and CDR2 from the germline V gene are KGHSH and LQKENI. V shed 2 bases and J shed 4 bases, with 8 bases lying between them. CDR3 amino acids: CASSPEHPYGYTF. In DNA, the CDR3 is TGTGCCAGCTCACCAGAACATCCCTATGGCTACACCTTC.

This clone was recorded once. This chain connects TRBV10-3 to TRBJ1-5; TRBD1 agrees at 7 bases. CDR1 is ENHRY and CDR2 is SYGVKD in the germline V gene. The CDR3 spans 13 residues. With V trimmed by 10 bases and J by 3 bases, 6 bases remained unmatched. CDR3 protein: CATADRANQPQHF. CDR3 nucleotide sequence: TGTGCCACTGCAGACAGGGCCAATCAGCCCCAGCATTTT.

The rearrangement uses TRBV18 and TRBJ1-5; weak D call: TRBD1 (5 bases). Germline CDR1 and CDR2: KGHSH and LQKENI. Trimming pared 4 bases from V and 4 bases from J, leaving 11 bases between. This CDR3 comprises 14 residues. CDR3 loop: CASSLAGPNQPQHF. CDR3 DNA: TGTGCCAGCTCACTAGCGGGACCTAATCAGCCCCAGCATTTT.

The chain uses TRBV12-3 or TRBV12-4 and TRBJ1-2; D is ambiguous. CDR3 length: 13 residues. V was clipped by 2 bases and J by 0 bases, with 4 bases between them. The CDR3 DNA reads TGTGCCAGCAGTTTAACAGCTAACTATGGCTACACCTTC. Protein product: CASSLTANYGYTF.

This chain joins TRBV7-2 and TRBJ1-2; D gene unclear. Between the trimmed V and J ends, which lost 0 bases and 8 bases, there was a span of 10 bases. CDR1 SGHTA and CDR2 FQGNSA come from the germline V gene. The CDR3 loop spans 13 amino acids. For the CDR3, the DNA is TGTGCCAGCAGCTTAGCGACCTATGGCGGCTACACCTTC. Residues: CASSLATYGGYTF. The full variable domain, completed using reference TRBV7-2 and TRBJ1-2, is GAGVSQSPSNKVTEKGKDVELRCDPISGHTALYWYRQSLGQGLEFLIYFQGNSAPDKSGLPSDRFSAERTGGSVSTLTIQRTQQEDSAVYLCASSLATYGGYTFGSGTRLTVV.

The chain recombines TRBV9 with TRBJ1-6; 10 bases map to TRBD1. Germline trimming cut 3 bases from V and 9 bases from J; bases unmatched to any gene: 6. The CDR3 length is 15 residues. From germline, CDR1 is SGDLS and CDR2 YYNGEE. In DNA form, the CDR3 reads TGTGCCAGCAGCGGAGGGGGACAGGGGTCTTCACCCCTCCACTTT. Encoded protein: CASSGGGQGSSPLHF.

This chain links TRBV11-2 with TRBJ1-1; 8 bases match TRBD1. Unmatched junction bases numbered 12, after V lost 2 bases and J lost 1 base. Germline CDR1 SGHAT, CDR2 FQNNGV. The CDR3 is 18 amino acids. The CDR3 protein is CASSLLIGTGAPNTEAFF. CDR3 sequence (DNA): TGTGCCAGCAGCTTATTAATCGGGACAGGAGCTCCGAACACTGAAGCTTTCTTT.

The chain links TRBV12-3 or TRBV12-4 to TRBJ1-6; D uncertain. CDR3 size: 13 residues. The V gene lost 3 bases and the J gene lost 6 bases, with 6 bases spanning the gap. CDR3 coding DNA: TGTGCCAGCAGTTTCCGGGTTAATTCACCCCTCCACTTT. Translated, it gives CASSFRVNSPLHF.

CDR3 coding DNA: TGTGCCAGCAGCCAAGATCCGGGGAGGGGACACCGGGGCTATGGCTACACCTTC. This codes for CASSQDPGRGHRGYGYTF. V and J are TRBV3-1 (or the pseudogene TRBV3-2) and TRBJ1-2, with a tentative D call TRBD1 (6 bases). Germline V gene data show CDR1 as LGHDT and CDR2 as YNNKEL (reference sequence). V was trimmed by 0 bases and J by 4 bases, leaving 21 bases between them. This CDR3 region has 18 residues.

The gene calls are TRBV4-2 and TRBJ1-2; weak D call: TRBD1 (5 bases). The CDR3 covers 13 residues. Germline loops: CDR1 LGHNA, CDR2 YNFKEQ. Trimming stripped 1 base from V and 3 bases from J, with 6 bases between. The CDR3 DNA reads as TGTGCCAGCAGCCAAGCGACAGACTATGGCTACACCTTC. It encodes CASSQATDYGYTF.